The TCR beta chain described here comes from a study of molecular identifiers for immune sequencing clone quantification. Comment on this clonotype: Germline and junction disagree at one end, which may indicate a read error.

Germline lookup yields CDR1 SGHTA and CDR2 FQGNSA. CDR3 length: 15 residues. TCRdb passed the PCR reads through MiXCR, listing each CDR3 protein once. This table holds a few hundred thousand distinct CDR3 sequences, about 22% found once. The receptor comes from a human donor in good health. Some libraries in this study had Jurkat cell RNA spiked in. The sequencing input was naive CD8+ T cells from blood, with Jurkat cell RNA spiked in. Subset meaning: FACS-sorted CD8+CD4-CCR7+CD45RA+ naive T cells. The rearrangement uses TRBV7-2 and TRBJ2-1; no reliable D call. The CDR3 DNA sequence: TGTGCCAGCAGCTTAGGTGGGTTCTCCTACAATGAGCAGCTCTTC. This codes for CASSLGGFSYNEQLF.